The rows below give T cell receptor beta chains drawn from one sample of a study of shared T cell receptors in the human thymus. Sequencing used immunoSEQ multiplex PCR; TCRdb keeps in-frame clones, though not all of them. The sample consists of 500,000 to 850,000 clones, approximately 89% of them appearing once. These sequences were also reported in another study, on human thymus T cells.

Sequencing was carried out using thymocytes. Source of these receptors: a boy younger than two with a congenital heart defect. Both conserved end residues are part of each CDR3. D genes are given only for firm matches. Rows give clone size only sometimes, using once, few, many, or a class for an expanded clone.

V	J	size	D	DNA	CDR3
TRBV6-5	TRBJ1-5	-	TRBD1	TGTGCCAGCAGGCCTCAGGGGGTTGAGCAGCAGCCCCAGCATTTT	CASRPQGVEQQPQHF
TRBV5-1	TRBJ2-1	-	-	TGCGCCAGCAGCTTGGGACCTAGCGCCAATGAGCAGTTCTTC	CASSLGPSANEQFF
TRBV19	TRBJ2-5	-	-	TGTGCCAGTAGTACCAGTGACAGGTCGGAGACCCAGTACTTC	CASSTSDRSETQYF
TRBV9	TRBJ1-4	-	TRBD1	TGTGCCAGCAGCGTACAGGGGGGCGAAAAACTGTTTTTT	CASSVQGGEKLFF
TRBV27	TRBJ2-7	-	TRBD2	TGTGCCAGCAGTTTTAGCGGGAGTGGCTACGAGCAGTACTTC	CASSFSGSGYEQYF
TRBV25-1	TRBJ1-2	-	TRBD1	TGTGCCAGCAGTGATAGGGGGCGGGCTGGCTACACCTTC	CASSDRGRAGYTF
TRBV7-2	TRBJ2-1	-	TRBD2	TGTGCCAGCAGCCCAGCGGGGGTCAATGAGCAGTTCTTC	CASSPAGVNEQFF
TRBV4-3	TRBJ2-7	-	TRBD1	TGCGCCAGCAGCGTTACCTCCAGGAAACTCACGGGACAGCCCTACGAGCAGTACTTC	CASSVTSRKLTGQPYEQYF
TRBV28	TRBJ2-7	-	-	TGTGCCAGCAGTTTCTCTGACTACCCCTACGAGCAGTACTTC	CASSFSDYPYEQYF
TRBV9	TRBJ1-6	-	-	TGTGCCAGCAGCGGCACAAGGACAGAGGATTCACCCCTCCACTTT	CASSGTRTEDSPLHF
TRBV4-3	TRBJ2-5	-	TRBD1	TGCGCCAGCAGCCAGTACAGGGGGCAGGCGACCCAGTACTTC	CASSQYRGQATQYF
TRBV29-1	TRBJ2-7	-	TRBD1	TGCAGCGTTGAAGGTGACAGGGGTATGAACTACGAGCAGTACTTC	CSVEGDRGMNYEQYF
TRBV7-2	TRBJ1-2	-	-	TGTGCCACCGGGGTATTGAACTATGGCTACACCTTC	CATGVLNYGYTF
TRBV14	TRBJ2-7	-	TRBD1	TGTGCCAGCAGCCCTACCTTGACAGGGGGCTACGAGCAGTACTTC	CASSPTLTGGYEQYF
TRBV7-9	TRBJ2-7	-	-	TGTGCCAGCAGCCCACAGCCCGCATGGGCGGGATCTTCCTACGAGCAGTACTTC	CASSPQPAWAGSSYEQYF
TRBV7-3	TRBJ2-1	-	-	TGTGCCAGCAGCCCCCATCGGGGCAATGAGCAGTTCTTC	CASSPHRGNEQFF
TRBV4-3	TRBJ2-2	few	TRBD1	TGCGCCAGCAGTCAGGACCACAGGGGGCAAATGGCGAACACCGGGGAGCTGTTTTTT	CASSQDHRGQMANTGELFF
TRBV19	TRBJ1-2	-	TRBD1	TGTGCCAGTAGACAGGGGGATGGCTACACCTTC	CASRQGDGYTF
TRBV13	TRBJ1-2	-	-	TGTGCCAGCAGCCCGAGCTTCCGCCCCAGGGGCGACTATGGCTACACCTTC	CASSPSFRPRGDYGYTF
TRBV5-4	TRBJ1-2	-	TRBD1	TGTGCCAGCAGCTTTGTGGGACAGGGATTACGGAATGGCTACACCTTC	CASSFVGQGLRNGYTF
TRBV29-1	TRBJ1-1	-	TRBD1	TGCAGTGGGACAGTGAACACTGAAGCTTTCTTT	CSGTVNTEAFF
TRBV7-2	TRBJ1-1	-	-	TGTGCCAGCAGCTTAGTTCCTAGACGGCCAGCCCTGAACACTGAAGCTTTCTTT	CASSLVPRRPALNTEAFF
TRBV10-3	TRBJ2-3	-	TRBD1	TGTGCCATCAGTGAGACCGATTTGCCCGGGACAGGGGTAACAGATACGCAGTATTTT	CAISETDLPGTGVTDTQYF
TRBV5-1	TRBJ2-7	-	TRBD1	TGCGCCAGCAGCCGGGACAGTGGCTCCTACGAGCAGTACTTC	CASSRDSGSYEQYF
TRBV7-2	TRBJ1-2	-	TRBD1	TGTGCCAGCAGCTCAATACAGGGGTATGGCTACACCTTC	CASSSIQGYGYTF
TRBV6-5	TRBJ1-1	-	TRBD1	TGTGCCAGCAGTTGCGACGCGGGACAGGGATCGGGAGCTTTCTTT	CASSCDAGQGSGAFF
TRBV19	TRBJ1-5	-	TRBD1	TGTGCCAGTAGAAGCGGGACAGGAGGTCAGCCCCAGCATTTT	CASRSGTGGQPQHF
TRBV18	TRBJ1-5	-	TRBD1	TGTGCCAGCTCACCACCTCGGACAGGGGGCTTAAATCAGCCCCAGCATTTT	CASSPPRTGGLNQPQHF
TRBV5-1	TRBJ1-2	-	-	TGCGCCAGCAGCAATCCGAGGGGGAATAACTATGGCTACACCTTC	CASSNPRGNNYGYTF
TRBV2	TRBJ2-3	-	TRBD2	TGTGCCAGCAGTGAAGCGAGGCTAGCGGGAGGAGGCCACGCCACAGATACGCAGTATTTT	CASSEARLAGGGHATDTQYF
TRBV4-3	TRBJ1-1	-	TRBD1	TGCGCCAGCAGCCAAGACGGACAGGGGGATGTGGACACTGAAGCTTTCTTT	CASSQDGQGDVDTEAFF
TRBV2	TRBJ2-1	-	-	TGTGCCAGCACAACAGTAAATGAGCAGTTCTTC	CASTTVNEQFF
TRBV15	TRBJ2-1	-	-	TGTGCCACCAGCAGAGGCCCAGACTGGAGCCCCCGGTACAATGAGCAGTTCTTC	CATSRGPDWSPRYNEQFF